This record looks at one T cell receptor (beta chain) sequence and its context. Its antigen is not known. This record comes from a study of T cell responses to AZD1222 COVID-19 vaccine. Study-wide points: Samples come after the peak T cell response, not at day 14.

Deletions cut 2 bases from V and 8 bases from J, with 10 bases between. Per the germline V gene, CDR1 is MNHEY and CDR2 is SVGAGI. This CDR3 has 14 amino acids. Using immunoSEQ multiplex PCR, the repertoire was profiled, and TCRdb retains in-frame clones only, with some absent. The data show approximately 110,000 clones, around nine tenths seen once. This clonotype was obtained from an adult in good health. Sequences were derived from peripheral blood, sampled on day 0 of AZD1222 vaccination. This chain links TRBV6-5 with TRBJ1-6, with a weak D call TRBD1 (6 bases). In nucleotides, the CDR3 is TGTGCCAGCAGTTACGGGACAAGTTATTCACCCCTCCACTTT. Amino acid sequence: CASSYGTSYSPLHF.